The present entry profiles one TCR beta chain with its context. No cognate antigen has been identified for it. No base-level quality is on record; no much larger clone is a single base apart. Including the terminal cysteine and phenylalanine, the CDR3 comprises 16 residues. Only the CDR3 region is kept as DNA, spanning 48 bases read in frame from base 1. The germline V gene supplies CDR1 LGHNA and CDR2 YNFKEQ. V lost 0 bases and J lost 3 bases; the stretch between them is 12 bases long. The data were taken from a study of T cells after yellow fever vaccination (dated by TCRdb to the late 2010s). Background on the whole study: Libraries from fractions with low cell numbers were prepared with the SMART-Seq v4 Ultra Low Input RNA kit. Two healthy male donors made up the cohort, one aged 18 to 30 years and the other aged 30 to 40 years. Blood samples were taken at several timepoints before and after primary and secondary immunization, and bulk PBMC replicates and cell subsets were isolated. Bulk TCR alpha and beta repertoires were sequenced longitudinally to track T-cell clones before and after primary and booster YFV17D yellow fever vaccination. The research as a whole found: Most clones expanded after primary vaccination were re-detected after the booster (about 96% of CD4 and about 88% of CD8), suggesting broad memory maintenance. A small fraction of clonotypes showed up in both the CD4 and CD8 compartments, probably as a result of convergent recombination. The study included only two donors, which limits how far the findings can be generalized. Because abundant contaminating clonotypes from the bulk population could be contained in FACS-sorted repertoires, computational filtering was required. The secondary T-cell response was found to be weaker but faster than the primary response, with a peak reached on day 5 rather than on day 15.

The treatment or condition label here, explained by the study, means: live attenuated yellow fever vaccine strain. A standard Ficoll-Paque protocol was used to isolate PBMCs from peripheral blood. CD4 and CD8 T-cell fractions were isolated with Dynabeads CD4 and CD8 positive selection kits. TriZol was used to extract RNA from bulk PBMCs, from CD4 and CD8 fractions, and from dextramer-positive and dextramer-negative fractions. Sequencing used an Illumina NovaSeq 6000. TCR cDNA was made using 5'RACE template switching, a step that added a universal primer site and unique molecular identifiers. Priming for cDNA synthesis came from both the TCR alpha and TCR beta constant segments. Library amplification used two PCR steps, and the second PCR step added sample barcodes and sequencing adapters. Sequencing of the libraries was done on either Illumina HiSeq 2500 (2x100 bp) or NovaSeq (2x150 bp). Turning to the authors' computational methods: MIGEC handled demultiplexing of reads and collapsing into UMI consensus sequences, while MiXCR performed V(D)J alignment. Vaccine-responding clonotypes were defined with edgeR using replicate PBMC samples, requiring FDR below 0.01 and a log2 fold change above 5 up to day 15. CD4 or CD8 identity was assigned to each bulk clonotype according to whether the clonotype was present at higher abundance in the sequenced CD4 repertoire or the sequenced CD8 repertoire. The public reads were quality trimmed at Q25 with fastp and then assembled into clones with MiXCR by TCRdb, keeping productive beta chains. A single entry per CDR3 protein holds the most common genes and DNA from its merged rows. These V and J calls derive from TCRdb rather than the authors' analysis. The sample profile shows some 300,000 distinct CDR3 sequences; about 10% of them were found once. The ten largest clones capture around 3.3% of the sample.

Sample: CD4+ T cells sorted from PBMCs, taken 5 days after the yellow fever booster vaccination. This TCR derives from a man aged 18 to 29 who received the YFV17D yellow fever vaccine. The sequence is built from TRBV4-2 and TRBJ1-3; there is no confident call for the D gene. CDR3 sequence: CASSQDVRGFGNTIYF. The DNA sequence reads TGTGCCAGCAGCCAAGATGTACGTGGGTTTGGAAACACCATATATTTT.